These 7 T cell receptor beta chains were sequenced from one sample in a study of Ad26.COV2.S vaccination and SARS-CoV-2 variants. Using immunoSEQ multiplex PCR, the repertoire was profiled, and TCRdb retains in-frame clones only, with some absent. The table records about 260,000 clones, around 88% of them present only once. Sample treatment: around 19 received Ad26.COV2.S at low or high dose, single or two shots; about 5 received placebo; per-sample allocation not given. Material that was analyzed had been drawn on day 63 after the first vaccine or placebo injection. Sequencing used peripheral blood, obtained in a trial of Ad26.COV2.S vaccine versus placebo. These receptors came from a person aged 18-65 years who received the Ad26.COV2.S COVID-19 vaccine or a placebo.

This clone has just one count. CDR3 coding DNA: TGTGCCAGCAGTGCAGGTTCCTACGAGCAGTACGTC. It yields the protein CASSAGSYEQYV. The chain joins TRBV6-2 or TRBV6-3 to TRBJ2-7; no definite D call. V shed 5 bases and J shed 1 base, with 6 bases lying between them. The germline V gene encodes CDR1 MNHEY and CDR2 SVGEGT. The CDR3 sequence is 12 residues long.

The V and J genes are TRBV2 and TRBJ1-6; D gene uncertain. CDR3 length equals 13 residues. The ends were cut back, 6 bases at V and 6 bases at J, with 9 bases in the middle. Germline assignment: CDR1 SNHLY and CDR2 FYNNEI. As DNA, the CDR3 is TGTGCCAGCAGGAAGAGTTCTAATTCACCCCTCCACTTT. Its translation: CASRKSSNSPLHF.

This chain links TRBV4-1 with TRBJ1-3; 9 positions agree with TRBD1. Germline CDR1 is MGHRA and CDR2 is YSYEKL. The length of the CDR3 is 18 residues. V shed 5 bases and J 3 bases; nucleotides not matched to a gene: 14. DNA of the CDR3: TGCGCCAGCAGCACGACCGGGACAGGGATCCCGCTTGGAAACACCATATATTTT. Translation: CASSTTGTGIPLGNTIYF.

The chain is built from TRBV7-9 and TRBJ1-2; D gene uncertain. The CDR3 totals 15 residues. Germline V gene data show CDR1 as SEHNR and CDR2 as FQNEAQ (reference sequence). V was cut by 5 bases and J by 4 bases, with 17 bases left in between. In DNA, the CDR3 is TGTGCCAGCAGCCGTTCGCCGGCGTTGGGCTATGGCTACACCTTC. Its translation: CASSRSPALGYGYTF.

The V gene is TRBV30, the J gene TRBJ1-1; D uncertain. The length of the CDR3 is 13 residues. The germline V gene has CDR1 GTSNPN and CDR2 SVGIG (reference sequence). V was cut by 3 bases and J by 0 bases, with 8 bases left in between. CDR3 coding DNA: TGTGCCTGGAGACAGTCCATGAACACTGAAGCTTTCTTT. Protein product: CAWRQSMNTEAFF. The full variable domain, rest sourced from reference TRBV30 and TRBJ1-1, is SQTIHQWPATLVQPVGSPLSLECTVEGTSNPNLYWYRQAAGRGLQLLFYSVGIGQISSEVPQNLSASRPQDRQFILSSKKLLLSDSGFYLCAWRQSMNTEAFFGQGTRLTVV.

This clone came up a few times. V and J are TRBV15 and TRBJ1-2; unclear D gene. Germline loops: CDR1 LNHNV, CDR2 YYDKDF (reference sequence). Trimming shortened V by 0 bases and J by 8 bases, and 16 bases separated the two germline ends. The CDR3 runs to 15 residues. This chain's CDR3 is CATSRDTVGGSGYTF. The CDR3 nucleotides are TGTGCCACCAGCAGAGATACGGTAGGAGGGTCCGGCTACACCTTC.

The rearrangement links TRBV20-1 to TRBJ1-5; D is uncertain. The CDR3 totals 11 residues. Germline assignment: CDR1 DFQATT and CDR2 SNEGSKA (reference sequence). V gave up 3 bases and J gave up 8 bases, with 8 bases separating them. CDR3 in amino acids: CSARSWEPQHF. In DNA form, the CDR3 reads TGCAGTGCTAGGTCTTGGGAGCCCCAGCATTTT.